Sequencing of this T cell receptor beta chain was carried out in a study of blood T cell repertoires in COVID-19. Seattle patient enrollment occurred during active infection, with longitudinal follow-up thereafter. Generated by immunoSEQ multiplex PCR, the TCRdb table keeps only in-frame clones and is missing some. The sample has some 180,000 clones, 80% to 90% seen once. This clone appeared a few times. The specimen was peripheral blood. The origin of this receptor is a woman aged 40 to 50 with COVID-19, enrolled during active disease.

CDR3 sequence: CASSFHGLAGGTGELFF. The CDR3 DNA is TGTGCCAGCAGCTTTCACGGACTAGCGGGGGGGACCGGGGAGCTGTTTTTT. The gene calls are TRBV11-3 and TRBJ2-2; 15 bases map to TRBD2. The CDR3 consists of 17 residues. From germline, CDR1 is SGHNT and CDR2 YENEEA. With 3 bases clipped from V and 5 bases from J, the junction kept 4 bases outside the gene matches.